The clone carrying this TCR beta chain has only a few counts. Its antigen is not known. These data belong to a study of T cells in Graves' hyperthyroidism and ophthalmopathy. Study-level points and caveats: Peripheral blood also featured most of the thyroid clonotypes expanded above 0.001.

Using RNA transcripts as the source, TCR beta CDR3 regions were amplified. First-round RT-PCR targeting the TCR CDR3 was performed with the HTBI primer set. TCRdb analysed the multiplex PCR reads with MiXCR anew, one entry per CDR3 protein. The repertoire consists of about 580,000 distinct CDR3 sequences, with approximately 15% occurring once and the leading ten covering 5.5% to 7.5%. From germline, CDR1 is DFQATT and CDR2 SNEGSKA (reference sequence). The V end lost 6 bases, the J end lost 1 base, and 16 bases lay between the germline ends. The CDR3 has 14 residues. The chain recombines TRBV20-1 with TRBJ2-7; D not certain. Specimen: blood. The sequence derives from a woman aged 25-40 years with Graves' hyperthyroidism that later progressed to Graves' ophthalmopathy. CDR3 nucleotide sequence: TGCAGTGCCAGTGATTCTTTACCTTCCTACGAGCAGTACTTC. Translation: CSASDSLPSYEQYF.